The text below deals with one T cell receptor beta chain. The antigen remains unidentified. As to time point: newly diagnosed GD, antithyroid drugs for less than 3 months. PBMC RNA was the source of the TCR library. Diagnosis followed American Thyroid Association guidelines for Graves' disease. This entry comes from a study of regulatory T cells in long-lasting Graves disease. General study results and limits: TCR diversity was lower in persistent Graves' patients than in newly diagnosed ones.

Relying on iRepertoire HTBI primers and Arm-PCR of CDR3 regions, the team built TCR beta libraries. Each CDR3 protein is one row after TCRdb ran MiXCR on the multiplex PCR reads. The sample lists about 450,000 distinct CDR3 sequences, 15% to 20% occurring once. These same records also appear under a second study, on T cells in Graves' hyperthyroidism and ophthalmopathy. Turning to that study: Ophthalmopathy was distinguished from stable hyperthyroidism by 13 V-J signatures.

Here the sequenced sample was peripheral blood mononuclear cells (PBMCs), taken at new diagnosis, from a patient treated with antithyroid drugs. The sequence derives from a woman aged 25 to 39 with Graves disease.

The CDR3 nucleotides are TGTGCCAGCAGCTCCCAGGGAAAGACGGGGGCGACTGGGGCCAACGTCCTGACTTTC. Protein sequence: CASSSQGKTGATGANVLTF. The chain has TRBV7-9 and TRBJ2-6, with D tentatively TRBD1 or TRBD2 (6 bases each). The CDR3 extends over 19 amino acids. Between the trimmed V and J ends, which lost 4 bases and 2 bases, there was a span of 21 bases. CDR1 and CDR2 (germline): SEHNR, FQNEAQ (reference sequence).